Ten or more counts support the clone carrying this TCR beta chain. As yet, its antigen is unknown. From the reads, TCRdb called clonotypes with MiXCR, one entry per CDR3 protein. The profile shows about 830,000 distinct CDR3 sequences, about 31% of them singletons. The source of the sample is a study of T cell repertoires in cytomegalovirus infection. The sample here was cultured CD8+ T cells from PBMCs, taken from culture after CMV antigen stimulation. This clonotype originated in a human donor in good health (CMV status not recorded). Some clones in this sample may be carry-over from other donors' samples.

This CDR3 is CASSPLAGGQNFFPDTQYF. CDR3 coding DNA: TGTGCCAGCAGCCCCCTGGCGGGGGGACAAAATTTTTTTCCAGATACGCAGTATTTT. This chain connects TRBV7-8 to TRBJ2-3; 8 bases match TRBD2. Germline CDR1 SGHVS, CDR2 FQNEAQ. The CDR3 totals 19 residues. The V segment lost 5 bases and the J segment 4 bases; nucleotides outside the gene matches: 20.